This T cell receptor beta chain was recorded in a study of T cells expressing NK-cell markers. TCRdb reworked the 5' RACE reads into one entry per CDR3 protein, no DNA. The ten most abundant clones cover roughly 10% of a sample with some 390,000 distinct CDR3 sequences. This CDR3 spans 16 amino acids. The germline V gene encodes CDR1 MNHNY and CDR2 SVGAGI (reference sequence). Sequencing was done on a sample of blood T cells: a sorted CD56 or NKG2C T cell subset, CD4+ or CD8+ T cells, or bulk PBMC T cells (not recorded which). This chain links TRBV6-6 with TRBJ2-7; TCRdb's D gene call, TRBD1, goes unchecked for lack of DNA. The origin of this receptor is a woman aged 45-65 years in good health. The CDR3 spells CASSYPTGTGVGEQYF.